What follows describes a single T cell receptor (beta chain). Antigen specificity is unknown. Only in-frame clones appear in the TCRdb table, and some are missing; sequencing was by immunoSEQ multiplex PCR. Among over 25,000 clones, 80% were seen once, and the ten largest hold 19%. V lost 4 bases, J lost 2 bases, and 9 bases lay in between. Germline V lookup: CDR1 SGHTA, CDR2 FQGNSA. CDR3 length: 15 amino acids. This entry belongs to a study of T cell repertoires in ileal Crohn's disease. General study points: Clonality above 26.8% at surgery always came with endoscopic recurrence.

The chain is built from TRBV7-2 and TRBJ2-6; TRBD1 is a possible D gene (5 bases). The clonotype comes from an adult with Crohn's disease. The sample consisted of ileal tissue. CDR3 DNA: TGTGCCAGCAGCTCCGGCAGGGCTGGGGCCAACGTCCTGACTTTC. It specifies CASSSGRAGANVLTF.